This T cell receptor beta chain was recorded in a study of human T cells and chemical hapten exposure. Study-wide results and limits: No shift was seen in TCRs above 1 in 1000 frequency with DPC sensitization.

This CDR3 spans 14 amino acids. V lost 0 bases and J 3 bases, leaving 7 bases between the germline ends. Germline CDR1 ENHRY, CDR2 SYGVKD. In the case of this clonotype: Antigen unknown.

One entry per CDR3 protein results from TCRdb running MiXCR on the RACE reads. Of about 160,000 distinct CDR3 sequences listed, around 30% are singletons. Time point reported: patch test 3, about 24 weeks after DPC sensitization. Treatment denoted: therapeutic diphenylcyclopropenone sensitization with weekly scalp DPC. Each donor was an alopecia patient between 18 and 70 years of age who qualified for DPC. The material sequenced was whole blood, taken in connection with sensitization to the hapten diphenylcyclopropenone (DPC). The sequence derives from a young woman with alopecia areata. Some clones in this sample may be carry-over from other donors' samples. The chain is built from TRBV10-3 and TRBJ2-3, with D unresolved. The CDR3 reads CAISESEVTDTQYF. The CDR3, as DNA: TGTGCCATCAGTGAGTCGGAAGTTACAGATACGCAGTATTTT.